Listed below are T cell receptor beta chains from one sample, sequenced in a study of blood T cell repertoires in COVID-19. Produced via immunoSEQ multiplex PCR; TCRdb's table is partial and in-frame only. The sample lists about 250,000 clones, around 83% occurring once. Sequenced: peripheral blood. The receptors were gathered from a man older than 75 with acute or convalescent COVID-19. The CDR3 runs from the conserved cysteine through the conserved F or W. D genes are given only for firm matches. Clone size is given for some rows only: seen once, a few or many times, or a class if the clone is expanded.

v_call: TRBV20-1
d_call: NA
clone_size: NA
j_call: TRBJ1-1
cdr3_nt: TGCAGTGCTAGTCTAAACACTGAAGCTTTCTTT
cdr3_aa: CSASLNTEAFF

v_call: TRBV7-9
d_call: NA
clone_size: NA
j_call: TRBJ2-3
cdr3_nt: TGTGCCAGCAACCTTGGCTATAGCGGATTCACAGATACGCAGTATTTT
cdr3_aa: CASNLGYSGFTDTQYF

v_call: TRBV6-2/TRBV6-3
d_call: TRBD1
clone_size: NA
j_call: TRBJ2-1
cdr3_nt: TGTGCCAGCAGCCGGGACAGGGCCTCACGCGAGCAGTTCTTC
cdr3_aa: CASSRDRASREQFF

v_call: TRBV5-1
d_call: TRBD2
clone_size: NA
j_call: TRBJ2-2
cdr3_nt: TGCGCCAGCAGCTCGGGACTAGCGGGGGCCGCGGGGGAGCTGTTTTTT
cdr3_aa: CASSSGLAGAAGELFF

v_call: TRBV11-1
d_call: TRBD1
clone_size: few
j_call: TRBJ1-2
cdr3_nt: TGTGCCAGCAGCCCAGGACAGGGGATGATGTATGGCTACACCTTC
cdr3_aa: CASSPGQGMMYGYTF

v_call: TRBV19
d_call: TRBD2
clone_size: NA
j_call: TRBJ2-7
cdr3_nt: TGTGCCAGTAGTCGGGGGACTAGCGCCATCACCTACGAGCAGTACTTC
cdr3_aa: CASSRGTSAITYEQYF

v_call: TRBV5-1
d_call: NA
clone_size: NA
j_call: TRBJ2-5
cdr3_nt: TGCGCCAGCAGCTTGGGTAACAGGGAAGAGACCCAGTACTTC
cdr3_aa: CASSLGNREETQYF

v_call: TRBV28
d_call: NA
clone_size: NA
j_call: TRBJ1-4
cdr3_nt: TGTGCCAGCAGTTTAGGAGGACGTAACGAAAAACTGTTTTTT
cdr3_aa: CASSLGGRNEKLFF

v_call: TRBV28
d_call: TRBD1
clone_size: many
j_call: TRBJ1-6
cdr3_nt: TGTGCCAGCAGGCCCCATAGGGACAGGGGACGGTCACCCCTCCACTTT
cdr3_aa: CASRPHRDRGRSPLHF

v_call: TRBV27
d_call: NA
clone_size: NA
j_call: TRBJ1-6
cdr3_nt: TGTGCCAGCCACGGGCAGGGCGCTTCACCCCTCCACTTT
cdr3_aa: CASHGQGASPLHF

v_call: TRBV2
d_call: NA
clone_size: NA
j_call: TRBJ2-1
cdr3_nt: TGTGCCAGCACAGGTGACTCCTACAATGAGCAGTTCTTC
cdr3_aa: CASTGDSYNEQFF

v_call: TRBV5-1
d_call: TRBD1
clone_size: NA
j_call: TRBJ1-1
cdr3_nt: TGCGCCAGCAGCTCCGGGACAGGGCAAACTGAAGCTTTCTTT
cdr3_aa: CASSSGTGQTEAFF

v_call: TRBV5-1
d_call: NA
clone_size: NA
j_call: TRBJ1-1
cdr3_nt: TGCGCCAGCAGGTACAGCTTAAACACTGAAGCTTTCTTT
cdr3_aa: CASRYSLNTEAFF

v_call: TRBV7-9
d_call: TRBD1
clone_size: many
j_call: TRBJ2-5
cdr3_nt: TGTGCCAGCAGCAGGGACAGGGGGCCTTTCTTTTTAGCGGGGGGCGAGGAGACCCAGTACTTC
cdr3_aa: CASSRDRGPFFLAGGEETQYF

v_call: TRBV5-6
d_call: TRBD2
clone_size: NA
j_call: TRBJ2-2
cdr3_nt: TGTGCCAGCAGCGTGAAAGGAGCGGGGGGGCGAGACACCGGGGAGCTGTTTTTT
cdr3_aa: CASSVKGAGGRDTGELFF

v_call: TRBV2
d_call: NA
clone_size: NA
j_call: TRBJ1-6
cdr3_nt: TGTGCCAGCAGCGAGGGTCAGACTCGTAATTCACCCCTCCACTTT
cdr3_aa: CASSEGQTRNSPLHF